This T cell receptor beta chain was found in a study of T cells in Graves' hyperthyroidism and ophthalmopathy. The germline V gene encodes CDR1 SNHLY and CDR2 FYNNEI. The ends were cut back, 3 bases at V and 15 bases at J, with 18 bases in the middle. CDR3 length: 13 residues. What was amplified from RNA transcripts were TCR beta CDR3 regions. First-round RT-PCR of the TCR CDR3 relied on the HTBI primer set. TCRdb recomputed calls from the multiplex PCR reads with MiXCR, one row per CDR3 protein. The repertoire holds hundreds of thousands of distinct CDR3 sequences, with about a sixth as singletons. This clonotype showed up many times.

Sequenced input: blood. This clonotype was obtained from a woman in her thirties or forties with Graves' ophthalmopathy. The genes are TRBV2 and TRBJ2-1; D may be TRBD1 or TRBD2 (5 bases each). CDR3 bases: TGTGCCAGCAGTGACCCTGGGACGGGAAGCTGGTTCTTC. This encodes CASSDPGTGSWFF.